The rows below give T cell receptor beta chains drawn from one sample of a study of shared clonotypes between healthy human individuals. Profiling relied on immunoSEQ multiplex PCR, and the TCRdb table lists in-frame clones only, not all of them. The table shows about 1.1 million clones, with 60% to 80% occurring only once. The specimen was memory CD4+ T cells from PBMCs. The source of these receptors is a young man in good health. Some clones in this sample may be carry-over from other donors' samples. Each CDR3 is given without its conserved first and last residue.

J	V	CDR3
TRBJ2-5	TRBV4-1	ASSLRLAGETQY
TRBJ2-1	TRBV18	ASSPGLAGSYNEQF
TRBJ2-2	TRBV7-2	ASSLTRVSNTGELF
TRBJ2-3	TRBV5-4	ASSPRDSSTDTQY
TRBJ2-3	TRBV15	ATSRAGTSGLDTQY
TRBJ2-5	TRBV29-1	SGVTGEETQY
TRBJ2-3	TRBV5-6	ASSTTIAGGVGDTQY
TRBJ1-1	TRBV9	ASSVGRIDTEAF
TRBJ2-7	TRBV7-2	ASREGLWSEQY
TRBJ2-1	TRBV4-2	ASSRGPEGYNEQF
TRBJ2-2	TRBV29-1	SVGPGGVGELF
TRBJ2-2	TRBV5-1	ASSLRVKTGELF
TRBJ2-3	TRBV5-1	ASSLIAGAGTDTQY
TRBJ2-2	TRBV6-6	ASSYGTSGTGELF
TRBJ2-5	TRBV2	ASRGSKETQY
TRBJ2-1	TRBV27	ASNYRGDRGYEQF
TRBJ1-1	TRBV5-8	ASRLPERQAF
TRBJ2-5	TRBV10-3	AISESASGGSGTQY
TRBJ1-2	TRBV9	ASSVGDFGTGYT
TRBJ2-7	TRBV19	ASSTPGLANEQY
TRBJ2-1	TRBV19	ASSIRDVPYNEQF
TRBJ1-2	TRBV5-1	ASSLDLGALYGYT
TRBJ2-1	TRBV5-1	ASSSLAGEGNEQF